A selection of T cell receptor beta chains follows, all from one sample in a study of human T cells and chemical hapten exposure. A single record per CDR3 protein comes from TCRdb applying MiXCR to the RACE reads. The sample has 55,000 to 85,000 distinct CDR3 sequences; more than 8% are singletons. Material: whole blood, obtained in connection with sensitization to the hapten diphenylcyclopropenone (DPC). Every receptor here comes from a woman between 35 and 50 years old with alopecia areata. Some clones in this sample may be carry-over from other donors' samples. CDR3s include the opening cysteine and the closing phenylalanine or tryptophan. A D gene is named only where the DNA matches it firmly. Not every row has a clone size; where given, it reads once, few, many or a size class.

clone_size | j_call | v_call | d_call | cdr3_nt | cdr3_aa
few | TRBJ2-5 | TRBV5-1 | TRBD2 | TGCGCCAGCAGCCTGCCCGGGGGGGCCCAAGAGACCCAGTACTTC | CASSLPGGAQETQYF
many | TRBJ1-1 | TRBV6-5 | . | TGTGCCAGCAGTTACAACCCTCCGGGGCACACTGAAGCTTTCTTT | CASSYNPPGHTEAFF
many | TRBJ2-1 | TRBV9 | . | TGTGCCAGCAGCGTAGTCCTAGCTTACAATGAGCAGTTCTTC | CASSVVLAYNEQFF
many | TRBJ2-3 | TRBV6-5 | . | TGTGCCAGCAGCTACCAGGGGACTCGCACAGATACGCAGTATTTT | CASSYQGTRTDTQYF
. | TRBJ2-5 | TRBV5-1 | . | TGCGCTAGCAAGGAGGGCCAAGAGACCCAGTACTTC | CASKEGQETQYF
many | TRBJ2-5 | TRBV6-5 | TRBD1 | TGTGCCAGCAGTCCCTCGTGGGTAAAATGGACAGGGGAAGAGACCCAGTACTTC | CASSPSWVKWTGEETQYF
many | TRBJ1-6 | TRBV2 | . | TGTGCCAGCAGTGTAACTTCACCCCTCCACTTT | CASSVTSPLHF
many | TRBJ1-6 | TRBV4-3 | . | TGCGCCAGCAGCCAAGATGCAGGGAATAATTCACCCCTCCACTTT | CASSQDAGNNSPLHF
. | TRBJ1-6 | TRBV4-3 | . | TGCGCCAGCAGCCAAGGATCTCTCCTCCTACATCCAGCGTGGGATAATTCACCCCTCCACTTT | CASSQGSLLLHPAWDNSPLHF
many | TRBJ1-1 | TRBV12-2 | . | TGTGCAAGCGATATGGAAGGCGGGGTGCCCACTGAAGCTTTCTTT | CASDMEGGVPTEAFF
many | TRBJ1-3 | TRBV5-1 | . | TGCGCCAGCAGCTTGACCGGCGTAAAGAACGGAAACACCATATATTTT | CASSLTGVKNGNTIYF
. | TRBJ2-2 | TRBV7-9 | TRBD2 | TGTGCCAGCAGCCCCACTAGCGGGGGGTCCGGGGAGCTGTTTTTT | CASSPTSGGSGELFF
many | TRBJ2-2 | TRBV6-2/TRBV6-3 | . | TGTGCCAGCCGCCTTGTAAACGGGGAGCTGTTTTTT | CASRLVNGELFF
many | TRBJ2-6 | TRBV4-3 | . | TGCGCCAGCAGCCAAGATTCCTCCTCTGGGGCCAACGTCCTGACTTTC | CASSQDSSSGANVLTF
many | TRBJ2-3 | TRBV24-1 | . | TGTGCCACCAGTGATTCAGACCGTTACACAGATACGCAGTATTTT | CATSDSDRYTDTQYF
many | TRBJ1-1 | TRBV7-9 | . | TGTGCCAGCAGCTTAGCTTTGAGGGCCCGGGGTGAAGCTTTCTTT | CASSLALRARGEAFF
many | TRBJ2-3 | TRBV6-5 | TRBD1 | TGTGCCAGTTCACAGGGGTGGACAGATACGCAGTATTTT | CASSQGWTDTQYF
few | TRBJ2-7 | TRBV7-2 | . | TGTGCCAGCAGCTTAGGCGTAGCGGCGGGCGTCAGGCAGTACTTC | CASSLGVAAGVRQYF
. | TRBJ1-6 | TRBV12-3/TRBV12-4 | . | TGTGCCAGCACCAGGGAGGGTTCACCCCTCCACTTT | CASTREGSPLHF